Shown below are 2 T cell receptor beta chains from a single sample sequenced in a study of blood T cell repertoires in COVID-19. Profiled with immunoSEQ multiplex PCR; TCRdb holds only in-frame clones, not every one. This sample has approximately 100,000 clones, with about 85% found just once. Sequenced input: peripheral blood. These receptors were collected from a human donor in a cohort sampled during active COVID-19.

The chain recombines TRBV10-3 with TRBJ1-2; 8 positions agree with TRBD1. V shed 3 bases and J 8 bases; nucleotides not matched to a gene: 23. The CDR3 has 19 residues. The V gene's germline CDR1 is ENHRY and CDR2 SYGVKD. The CDR3 DNA reads as TGTGCCATCAGTGATTTTTGGCAGGGGGCTCAGAATGCTATGTCAGGCTACACCTTC. This gives the protein CAISDFWQGAQNAMSGYTF.

This chain uses TRBV18 with TRBJ2-1; TRBD1 agrees at 8 bases. Germline V gives CDR1 KGHSH, CDR2 LQKENI. The V gene end was trimmed by 3 bases and the J gene end by 0 bases; junction bases not matched to a gene: 10. This CDR3 has 18 residues. CDR3 residues: CASSPTSGQGTSYNEQFF. The CDR3 coding sequence is TGTGCCAGCTCACCTACCTCAGGACAGGGAACCTCCTACAATGAGCAGTTCTTC.